This entry concerns a single T cell receptor beta chain. The data were obtained in a study of blood T cell repertoires in COVID-19. V dropped 5 bases and J dropped 4; count of bases not matched to a gene: 16. CDR1 is KGHSH and CDR2 is LQKENI in the germline V gene. This CDR3 comprises 17 residues. Sequencing used immunoSEQ multiplex PCR; TCRdb keeps in-frame clones, though not all of them. The table shows more than 250,000 clones, with more than 70% occurring only once. The sequenced material came from PBMCs or T cells enriched from blood (not recorded which). This TCR was recovered from a woman younger than 45 who had recovered from COVID-19. The chain couples TRBV18 to TRBJ2-5; 7 bases fit TRBD2. DNA for the CDR3: TGTGCCAGCTCAATACAAACTACGGGGGGATGGACAGAGACCCAGTACTTC. Translation gives CASSIQTTGGWTETQYF.